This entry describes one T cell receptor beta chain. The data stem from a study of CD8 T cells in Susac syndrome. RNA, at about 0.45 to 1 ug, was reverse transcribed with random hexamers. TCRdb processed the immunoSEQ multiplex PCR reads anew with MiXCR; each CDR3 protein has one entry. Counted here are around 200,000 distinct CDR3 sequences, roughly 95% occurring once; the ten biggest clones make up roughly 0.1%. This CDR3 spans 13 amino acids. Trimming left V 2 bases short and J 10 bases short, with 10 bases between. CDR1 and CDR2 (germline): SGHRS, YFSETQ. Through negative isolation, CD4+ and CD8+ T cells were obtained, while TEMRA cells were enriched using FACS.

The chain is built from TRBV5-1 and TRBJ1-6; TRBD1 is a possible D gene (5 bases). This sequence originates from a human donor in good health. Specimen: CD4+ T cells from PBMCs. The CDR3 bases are TGCGCCAGCAGCTTTGATGGGGGATCACCCCTCCACTTT. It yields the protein CASSFDGGSPLHF.